The entry below describes one T cell receptor (beta chain). Generated by immunoSEQ multiplex PCR, the TCRdb table keeps only in-frame clones and is missing some. This sample yields 170,000 or so clones, of which around 93% are seen a single time; under 1.1% belongs to the top ten. The data originate from a study of T cell responses to AZD1222 COVID-19 vaccine. CDR3 size: 13 residues. Germline CDR1 and CDR2: ENHRY and SYGVKD. V was clipped by 7 bases and J by 0 bases, with 9 bases between them. The chain links TRBV10-3 to TRBJ1-1; D unclear. The receptor was isolated from an adult who received the MenACWY meningococcal vaccine as a control. Specimen: peripheral blood, collected 28 days after the second dose of the MenACWY control vaccine. The CDR3 DNA reads TGTGCCATCATGGAGGGCATGAACACTGAAGCTTTCTTT. This sequence encodes CAIMEGMNTEAFF.